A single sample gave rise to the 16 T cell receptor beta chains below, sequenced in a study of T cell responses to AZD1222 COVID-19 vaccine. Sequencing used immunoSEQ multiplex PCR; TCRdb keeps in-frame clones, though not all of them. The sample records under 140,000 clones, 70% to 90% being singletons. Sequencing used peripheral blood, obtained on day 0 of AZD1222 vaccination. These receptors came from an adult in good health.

The CDR3 loop is CAVTGQLNEQFF. CDR3 nucleotide sequence: TGTGCCGTTACCGGACAGTTAAATGAGCAGTTCTTC. J is TRBJ2-1 and V is TRBV28; TRBD1 might be the D (6 bases). The V and J ends lost 11 bases and 7 bases respectively, with 15 bases between them. The CDR3 is 12 residues long. Per germline, CDR1 MDHEN and CDR2 SYDVKM.

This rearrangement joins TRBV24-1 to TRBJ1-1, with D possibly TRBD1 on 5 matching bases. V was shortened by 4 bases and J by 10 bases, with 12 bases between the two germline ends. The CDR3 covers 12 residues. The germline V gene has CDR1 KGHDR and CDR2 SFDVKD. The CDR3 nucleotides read TGTGCCACCAGTGACTCCGGGACCACAGCTTTCTTT. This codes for CATSDSGTTAFF.

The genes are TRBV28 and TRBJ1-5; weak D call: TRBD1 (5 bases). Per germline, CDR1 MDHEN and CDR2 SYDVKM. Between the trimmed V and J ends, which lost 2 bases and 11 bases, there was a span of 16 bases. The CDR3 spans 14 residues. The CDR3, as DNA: TGTGCCAGCAGTTTACCGGGGGGAGTGAAAACCCAGCATTTT. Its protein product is CASSLPGGVKTQHF.

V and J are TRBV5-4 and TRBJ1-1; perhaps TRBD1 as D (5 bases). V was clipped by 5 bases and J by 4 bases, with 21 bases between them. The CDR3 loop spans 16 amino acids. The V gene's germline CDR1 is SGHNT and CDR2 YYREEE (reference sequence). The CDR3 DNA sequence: TGTGCCAGCAGTTTCTCAGCCCGACTAGGGACCACTGAAGCTTTCTTT. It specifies CASSFSARLGTTEAFF.

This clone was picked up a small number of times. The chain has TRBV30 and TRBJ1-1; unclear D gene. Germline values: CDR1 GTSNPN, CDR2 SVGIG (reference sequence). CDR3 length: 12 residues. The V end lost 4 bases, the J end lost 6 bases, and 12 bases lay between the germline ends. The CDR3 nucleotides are TGTGCCTGGAACTCCCGTGTCCCTGAAGCTTTCTTT. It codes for CAWNSRVPEAFF. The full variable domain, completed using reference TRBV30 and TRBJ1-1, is SQTIHQWPATLVQPVGSPLSLECTVEGTSNPNLYWYRQAAGRGLQLLFYSVGIGQISSEVPQNLSASRPQDRQFILSSKKLLLSDSGFYLCAWNSRVPEAFFGQGTRLTVV.

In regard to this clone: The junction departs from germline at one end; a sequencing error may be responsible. The CDR3 here is CASSLKRTGIVF. The DNA for the CDR3 is TGTGCCAGTAGTCTGAAACGGACAGGGATAGTCTTC. This chain joins TRBV19 and TRBJ1-2, with 8 bases matching TRBD1. The CDR3 runs 12 residues. The germline V gene has CDR1 LNHDA and CDR2 SQIVND (reference sequence).

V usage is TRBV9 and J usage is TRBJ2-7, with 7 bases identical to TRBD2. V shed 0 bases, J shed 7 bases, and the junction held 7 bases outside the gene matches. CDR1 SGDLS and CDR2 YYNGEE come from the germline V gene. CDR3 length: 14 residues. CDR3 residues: CASSVEAGPREQYF. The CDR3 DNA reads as TGTGCCAGCAGCGTAGAAGCGGGACCCCGAGAGCAGTACTTC. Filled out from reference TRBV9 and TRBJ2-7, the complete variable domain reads DSGVTQTPKHLITATGQRVTLRCSPRSGDLSVYWYQQSLDQGLQFLIQYYNGEERAKGNILERFSAQQFPDLHSELNLSSLELGDSALYFCASSVEAGPREQYFGPGTRLTVT.

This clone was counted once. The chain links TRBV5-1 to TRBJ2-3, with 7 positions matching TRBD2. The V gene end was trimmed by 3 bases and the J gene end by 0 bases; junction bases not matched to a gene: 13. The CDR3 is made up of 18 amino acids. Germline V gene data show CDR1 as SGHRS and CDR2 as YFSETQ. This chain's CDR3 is CASSSGSGGRASTDTQYF. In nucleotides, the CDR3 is TGCGCCAGCAGCTCAGGTTCGGGGGGTAGAGCTAGCACAGATACGCAGTATTTT. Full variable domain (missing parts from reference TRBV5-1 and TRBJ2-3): KAGVTQTPRYLIKTRGQQVTLSCSPISGHRSVSWYQQTPGQGLQFLFEYFSETQRNKGNFPGRFSGRQFSNSRSEMNVSTLELGDSALYLCASSSGSGGRASTDTQYFGPGTRLTVL.

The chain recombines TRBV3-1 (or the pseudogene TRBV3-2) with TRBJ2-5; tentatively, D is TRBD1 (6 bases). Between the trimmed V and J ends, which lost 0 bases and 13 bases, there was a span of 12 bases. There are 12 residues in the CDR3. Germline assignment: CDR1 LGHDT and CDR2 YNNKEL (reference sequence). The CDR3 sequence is CASSQDKGVGYF. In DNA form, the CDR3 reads TGTGCCAGCAGCCAAGATAAGGGGGTTGGGTACTTC.

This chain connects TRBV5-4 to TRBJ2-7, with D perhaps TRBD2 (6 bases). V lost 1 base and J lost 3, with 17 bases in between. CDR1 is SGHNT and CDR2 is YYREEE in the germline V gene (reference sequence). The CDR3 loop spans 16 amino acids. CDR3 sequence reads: CASSLKQVASVYEQYF. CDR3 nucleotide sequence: TGTGCCAGCAGCTTGAAGCAGGTAGCTAGCGTCTACGAGCAGTACTTC.

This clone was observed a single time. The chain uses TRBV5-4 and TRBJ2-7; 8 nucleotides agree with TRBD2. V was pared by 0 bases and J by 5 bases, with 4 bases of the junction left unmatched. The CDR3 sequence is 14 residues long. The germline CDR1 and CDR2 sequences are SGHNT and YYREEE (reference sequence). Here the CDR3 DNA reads TGTGCCAGCAGCTTGGCCCGGGAGGGCCACGAGCAGTACTTC. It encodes CASSLAREGHEQYF. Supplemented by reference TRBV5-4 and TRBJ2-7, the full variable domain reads ETGVTQSPTHLIKTRGQQVTLRCSSQSGHNTVSWYQQALGQGPQFIFQYYREEENGRGNFPPRFSGLQFPNYSSELNVNALELDDSALYLCASSLAREGHEQYFGPGTRLTVT.

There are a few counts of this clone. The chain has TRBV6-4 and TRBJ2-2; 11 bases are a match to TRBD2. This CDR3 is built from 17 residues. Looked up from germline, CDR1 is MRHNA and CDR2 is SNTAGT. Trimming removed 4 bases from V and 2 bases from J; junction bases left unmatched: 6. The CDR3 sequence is CASSVRLAGINTGELFF. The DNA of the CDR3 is TGTGCCAGCAGTGTTCGACTAGCGGGAATAAACACCGGGGAGCTGTTTTTT.

The DNA of the CDR3 is TGTGCCAGCAGTTCCCTTGGAGGGTACTATGGCTACACCTTC. Translation: CASSSLGGYYGYTF. The chain is built from TRBV28 and TRBJ1-2; D is ambiguous. The CDR3 has 14 residues. V shed 4 bases and J shed 3 bases, with 12 bases lying between them. The germline V gene encodes CDR1 MDHEN and CDR2 SYDVKM.

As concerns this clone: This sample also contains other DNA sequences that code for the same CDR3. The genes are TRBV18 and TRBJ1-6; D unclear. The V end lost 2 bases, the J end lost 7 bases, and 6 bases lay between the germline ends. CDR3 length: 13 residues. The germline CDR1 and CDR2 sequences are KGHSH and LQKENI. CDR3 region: CASSPGVNSPLHF. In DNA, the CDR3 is TGTGCCAGCTCACCAGGGGTAAATTCACCCCTCCACTTT.

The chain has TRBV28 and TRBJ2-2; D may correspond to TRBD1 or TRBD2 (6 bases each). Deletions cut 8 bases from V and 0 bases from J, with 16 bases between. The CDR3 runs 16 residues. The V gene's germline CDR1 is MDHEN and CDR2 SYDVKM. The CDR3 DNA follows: TGTGCCAGCTACAGGGTCCGCGGGGCGAACACCGGGGAGCTGTTTTTT. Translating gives CASYRVRGANTGELFF.

CDR3 bases: TGTGCCAGCAGCCGCCTCACAGGGGCGAGATCGAATCAGCCCCAGCATTTT. The encoded protein is CASSRLTGARSNQPQHF. The chain employs TRBV5-5 and TRBJ1-5; 7 bases align to TRBD1. The CDR3 extends over 17 amino acids. The germline gives CDR1 SGHKS, CDR2 YYEKEE (reference sequence). Losses at the gene ends were 4 bases for V and 4 bases for J; bases not matched to a gene: 14.